The clone carrying this T cell receptor (beta chain) was detected only once. In the PCR, 60 Vbeta and 13 Jbeta primers were used. The assay was immunoSEQ multiplex PCR, and TCRdb's table has in-frame clones only and misses some. This sample yields under 200,000 clones, of which less than 75% are seen a single time; about 1.6% belongs to the top ten. The sample is drawn from a study of cytomegalovirus exposure and HLA in healthy donors. Trimming removed 5 bases from V and 7 bases from J, with 17 bases in between. Germline CDR1 is SEHNR and CDR2 is FQNEAQ (reference sequence). CDR3 size: 15 residues. The sequenced sample consisted of PBMCs. This TCR came from a girl aged 10-17 years in good health and CMV-seronegative. V gene TRBV7-9 combines with J gene TRBJ2-2, with D maybe TRBD1 (6 bases). CDR3 sequence reads: CASSTRDITNGELFF. The CDR3 DNA follows: TGTGCCAGCAGCACCCGGGACATCACCAACGGGGAGCTGTTTTTT.